Listed below are T cell receptor beta chains from one sample, sequenced in a study of T cell responses to AZD1222 COVID-19 vaccine. Repertoires were generated with immunoSEQ multiplex PCR, while TCRdb's copy carries only in-frame clones and drops some. Among about 110,000 clones, about 92% were seen once, and the ten largest hold 6% to 9%. This specimen consisted of peripheral blood, obtained 28 days after the second AZD1222 dose. The origin of the receptors is an adult who received the AZD1222 COVID-19 vaccine. CDR3s include the opening cysteine and the closing phenylalanine or tryptophan. The D gene is left open where the match is weak. Size is stated for part of the rows, as once, few or many counts, or as a class when the clone is expanded.

J gene	clone size	CDR3 length	V gene	D gene	CDR3 DNA	CDR3 protein
TRBJ2-7	few	12	TRBV7-8	TRBD2	TGTGCCAGCACCGTCCCCGGGGGGGAGCAGTACTTC	CASTVPGGEQYF
TRBJ2-7	.	12	TRBV28	.	TGTGCCAGCAGTCCTTATTCTCGGGAGCAGTACTTC	CASSPYSREQYF
TRBJ1-2	.	13	TRBV6-5	TRBD1	TGTGCCAGCAGTTACCGGACAGGGCATGGCTACACCTTC	CASSYRTGHGYTF
TRBJ2-3	.	15	TRBV5-1	.	TGCGCCAGCAGCTCCCCCGTGGGGGCGGGAAATACGCAGTATTTT	CASSSPVGAGNTQYF
TRBJ1-5	.	17	TRBV27	TRBD1	TGTGCCAGCAGTCCCGCGACAGGGTACTATAGCAATCAGCCCCAGCATTTT	CASSPATGYYSNQPQHF
TRBJ2-7	.	13	TRBV28	.	TGTGCCAGCAGTTTAGGGTGGGGATACGAGCAGTACTTC	CASSLGWGYEQYF
TRBJ2-5	.	14	TRBV7-9	.	TGTGCCAGCAGCTTCCGACAACACCAAGAGACCCAGTACTTC	CASSFRQHQETQYF
TRBJ1-2	.	12	TRBV7-8	.	TGTGCCAGCAGCGGAACTCTTGGAGGCTACACCTTC	CASSGTLGGYTF
TRBJ1-2	once	14	TRBV15	.	TGTGCCACCAGCAGAGACGGGGTTAACTATGGCTACACCTTC	CATSRDGVNYGYTF
TRBJ1-1	.	15	TRBV5-1	.	TGCGCCAGCAGCTTGGCTAGGACACCATTTACTGAAGCTTTCTTT	CASSLARTPFTEAFF
TRBJ1-6	.	13	TRBV27	TRBD1	TGTGCCAGCAGAACAGGGGGAATTTCACCCCTCCACTTT	CASRTGGISPLHF
TRBJ2-5	.	16	TRBV3-1/TRBV3-2	.	TGTGCCAGCAGCCAACTAGGACTCTTGACGCGGGAGACCCAGTACTTC	CASSQLGLLTRETQYF
TRBJ2-3	.	18	TRBV7-6	TRBD2	TGTGCCAGCAGCTTAGTAGCGGCTAGCGGGGGCACCACAGATACGCAGTATTTT	CASSLVAASGGTTDTQYF
TRBJ2-5	.	16	TRBV2	TRBD2	TGTGCCAGCAGTGCCCCTAGCGGGGGGGCGCGGGAGACCCAGTACTTC	CASSAPSGGARETQYF
TRBJ1-2	once	16	TRBV3-1/TRBV3-2	.	TGTGCCAGCAGCCAGCAGAGGGGCGCGGGGAACTATGGCTACACCTTC	CASSQQRGAGNYGYTF
TRBJ2-3	.	14	TRBV5-1	.	TGCGCCAGCAGCTTGGGGGCAGGGCCAGATACGCAGTATTTT	CASSLGAGPDTQYF
TRBJ2-3	.	17	TRBV27	TRBD2	TGTGCCAGCAACTCACGTCGGACTAGCGGGATCACAGATACGCAGTATTTT	CASNSRRTSGITDTQYF
TRBJ2-7	.	16	TRBV6-5	.	TGTGCCAGCAGTTACTCTAGGGCTAGCCCAACCTACGAGCAGTACTTC	CASSYSRASPTYEQYF
TRBJ2-1	.	16	TRBV14	TRBD2	TGTGCCAGCAGCCAACCTATGACTAGCGGGAGAAATGAGCAGTTCTTC	CASSQPMTSGRNEQFF
TRBJ1-4	.	14	TRBV5-1	.	TGCGCCAGCAGCTTGGACGCAACTAATGAAAAACTGTTTTTT	CASSLDATNEKLFF
TRBJ2-7	.	15	TRBV6-5	TRBD1	TGTGCCAGCAGCCTCGGAAAGGGGGCTACCTACGAGCAGTACTTC	CASSLGKGATYEQYF
TRBJ1-4	.	14	TRBV19	TRBD1	TGTGCCAGTAGAGACAGGGCCGGGAGTGAAAAACTGTTTTTT	CASRDRAGSEKLFF
TRBJ1-1	.	15	TRBV10-3	.	TGTGCCATCAGTGAGTCGGGGGCCATGAACACTGAAGCTTTCTTT	CAISESGAMNTEAFF
TRBJ1-5	.	14	TRBV6-5	TRBD1	TGTGCCAGCAGTTTTGGACAGGTTCGTCAGCCCCAGCATTTT	CASSFGQVRQPQHF
TRBJ1-2	.	13	TRBV12-3/TRBV12-4	.	TGTGCCAGCAGCTTGACAGATACGGGTGGCTACACCTTC	CASSLTDTGGYTF
TRBJ2-7	few	13	TRBV28	.	TGTGCCAGCAGTCACAGGGATTCCTACGAGCAGTACTTC	CASSHRDSYEQYF
TRBJ2-7	.	15	TRBV10-3	TRBD2	TGTGCCATCAGTGTAGCGGGGGAAGTCTCCTACGAGCAGTACTTC	CAISVAGEVSYEQYF
TRBJ1-1	.	14	TRBV14	.	TGTGCCAGCAGCCAAGAGATGGGATCCCTTGAAGCTTTCTTT	CASSQEMGSLEAFF
TRBJ2-4	.	16	TRBV19	.	TGTGCCAGTAGCCCGGGGGACTCTACTGGGGGAAACATTCAGTACTTC	CASSPGDSTGGNIQYF
TRBJ1-2	.	12	TRBV7-8	.	TGTGCCAGCAGCAATCGGGACGACGGCTACACCTTC	CASSNRDDGYTF
TRBJ1-5	.	15	TRBV5-1	TRBD1	TGCGCCAGCAGCTTAGGACAGGGAGGCAATCAGCCCCAGCATTTT	CASSLGQGGNQPQHF
TRBJ2-2	.	15	TRBV4-1	.	TGCGCCAGCAGCCGCGGGGGCCTGAACACCGGGGAGCTGTTTTTT	CASSRGGLNTGELFF
TRBJ2-5	.	15	TRBV7-2	TRBD2	TGTGCCAGCAGCCCCGGGGGGGCGCGGCGAGAGACCCAGTACTTC	CASSPGGARRETQYF
TRBJ2-1	once	13	TRBV27	TRBD2	TGTGCCAGCAGTTTAGCGGCGGGAGTCGAATCGTTCTTC	CASSLAAGVESFF
TRBJ2-7	.	11	TRBV19	TRBD1	TGTGCTACAGGGGTCTCCTACGAGCAGTACTTC	CATGVSYEQYF
TRBJ1-6	.	14	TRBV7-2	.	TGTGCCAGCAGTATATTAACCTATAATTCACCCCTCCACTTT	CASSILTYNSPLHF
TRBJ2-5	.	10	TRBV29-1	.	TGCAGCGGGGACGGGGAGACCCAGTACTTC	CSGDGETQYF
TRBJ1-5	.	14	TRBV27	.	TGTGCCAGCAGTTGGGCGGGTAGCAATCAGCCCCAGCATTTT	CASSWAGSNQPQHF
TRBJ1-2	.	15	TRBV27	TRBD1	TGTGCCAGCAGTTTGGGACAGCCCGCTCACTATGGCTACACCTTC	CASSLGQPAHYGYTF
TRBJ1-5	.	14	TRBV19	TRBD1	TGTGCCAGTACCGACAGGGCCTACAATCAGCCCCAGCATTTT	CASTDRAYNQPQHF
TRBJ1-5	few	17	TRBV7-2	.	TGTGCCAGCAGCTTAGTAGGCAGGGCTGGTAGCAATCAGCCCCAGCATTTT	CASSLVGRAGSNQPQHF
TRBJ2-1	.	15	TRBV19	.	TGTGCCAGTAGTATCCCCAGAAACCGATACAATGAGCAGTTCTTC	CASSIPRNRYNEQFF
TRBJ2-1	.	15	TRBV2	TRBD2	TGTGCCAGCAGGGCGACTAGCGGGGGGGCCCATGAGCAGTTCTTC	CASRATSGGAHEQFF
TRBJ1-4	once	14	TRBV3-1/TRBV3-2	.	TGTGCCAGCAGCCAAGTTGGGATTAATGAAAAACTGTTTTTT	CASSQVGINEKLFF
TRBJ2-2	.	16	TRBV27	.	TGTGCCAGCCGACTTTATGGGGAGATTAGTACCGGGGAGCTGTTTTTT	CASRLYGEISTGELFF
TRBJ2-7	.	16	TRBV7-8	.	TGTGCCAGCAGCTTTCCAAAACAGGGAATGTCGTACGAGCAGTACTTC	CASSFPKQGMSYEQYF
TRBJ2-5	once	13	TRBV24-1	TRBD2	TGTGCCACCAGCCGGGGGGGGGAAGAGACCCAGTACTTC	CATSRGGEETQYF
TRBJ1-1	.	10	TRBV6-5	.	TGTGCCAGTGGACAAGCTGAAGCTTTCTTT	CASGQAEAFF